The clone carrying this T cell receptor (beta chain) turned up a few times. Its matching antigen is unknown. This sample is drawn from a study of early T cells in non-severe SARS-CoV-2 infection. On the study more broadly: Chains were unpaired, as sequencing was done on bulk RNA from unsorted whole blood. Whole-study findings and limits: Anti-spike CD8 responses were favored by VDJdb matching, which missed private and CD4 specificities.

Germline V gives CDR1 LGHNT, CDR2 FRNRAP. The CDR3 sequence is 12 residues long. With 6 bases removed from V and 7 bases from J, the gap between germline ends came to 9 bases. Attachment of unique molecular identifiers to individual cDNA molecules was performed. TCRdb analysed the 5' RACE reads with MiXCR anew, one entry per CDR3 protein. The sample shows some 53,000 distinct CDR3 sequences, over 7% of them seen only once. The V and J genes are TRBV12-5 and TRBJ1-4; D ambiguous. The source material was whole blood. The receptor was isolated from an adult who was a healthcare worker with PCR-confirmed SARS-CoV-2 infection or an uninfected control (not recorded which). DNA of the CDR3: TGTGCTAGTGGGCGGGCCGGTGAAAAACTGTTTTTT. Protein product: CASGRAGEKLFF.